The 31 T cell receptor beta chains listed next were all sequenced from one sample in a study of T-cell reconstitution after alpha-beta-depleted transplantation in children (dated by TCRdb to 2016 to 2017). The library was produced with PCR. This sample was sequenced with an Illumina HiSeq 2500. Molecular barcoding was employed in the preparation of TCR libraries, with unique molecular identifiers being used to normalize TCRbeta repertoire quantification. The public reads were reprocessed in TCRdb via fastp at Q25 and MiXCR, keeping in-frame beta chains. Rows matching on CDR3 protein sequence are summarized as one entry with the most common DNA and genes. The sample table shows over 150,000 distinct CDR3 sequences, and 8.5% to 14% are seen once. The ten top clones hold approximately 13% of the sample. The treatment or condition label here, explained by the study, means: allogeneic hematopoietic cell transplantation with graft depleted of TCRalphabeta T cells and CD19 B cells.

Sequencing used PBMCs, obtained before TCRalphabeta/CD19-depleted stem cell transplant. The receptor set was obtained from a boy between 2 and 10 years old with acute myeloid leukemia, due to receive a stem cell transplant.

This clonotype has ten or more counts. The chain joins TRBV5-1 to TRBJ1-6, with TRBD1 matching 8 bases. V shed 4 bases, J shed 8 bases, and the junction held 2 bases outside the gene matches. The CDR3 extends over 13 amino acids. Germline CDR1 and CDR2: SGHRS and YFSETQ. CDR3 sequence: CASSHRGDSPLHF. CDR3 nucleotides: TGCGCCAGCAGCCACAGGGGGGATTCACCCCTCCACTTT.

The chain is built from TRBV28 and TRBJ2-7, with 9 bases matching TRBD2. The germline CDR1 and CDR2 sequences are MDHEN and SYDVKM. The V and J ends lost 3 bases and 0 bases, in that order; junction bases with no gene match: 6. This CDR3 has 16 residues. The CDR3 here is CASSFHLAGLSYEQYF. In DNA, the CDR3 is TGTGCCAGCAGTTTCCACCTAGCGGGGCTCTCCTACGAGCAGTACTTC.

This clonotype was counted many times. V usage is TRBV5-7 and J usage is TRBJ1-1, with TRBD1 as a possible D gene (6 bases). TRBV5-7 is marked as an open reading frame, function uncertain. The CDR3 spans 17 residues. V was cut by 1 base and J by 1 base, with 17 bases left in between. The CDR3 protein is CASSLRLRGLENTEAFF. The CDR3 region has the DNA TGTGCCAGCAGCTTGCGTCTCCGGGGGCTTGAGAACACTGAAGCTTTCTTT.

The chain joins TRBV7-6 to TRBJ2-1; 9 bases align to TRBD2. Germline V lookup: CDR1 SGHVS, CDR2 FNYEAQ. After removal of 2 bases from V and 5 bases from J, the junction contained 7 bases not matched to a gene. CDR3 length: 16 amino acids. CDR3 in amino acids: CASSLNPSGKHNEQFF. CDR3 coding DNA: TGTGCCAGCAGCTTAAACCCTAGCGGGAAACACAATGAGCAGTTCTTC.

This clonotype was counted many times. The rearrangement links TRBV29-1 to TRBJ1-2, with D possibly being TRBD1 (5 bases). Germline V gives CDR1 SQVTM, CDR2 ANQGSEA. This CDR3 is 13 amino acids long. CDR3 amino acids: CRVPGDPEYGYTF. The CDR3 DNA reads TGCAGGGTACCTGGGGACCCAGAGTATGGCTACACCTTC.

This clonotype was observed many times. This chain connects TRBV19 to TRBJ1-1, with D hard to call. Germline CDR1 reads LNHDA; CDR2 reads SQIVND (reference sequence). The CDR3 totals 14 residues. Trimming left V 4 bases short and J 5 bases short, with 14 bases between. The CDR3 region has the DNA TGTGCCAGTAGTAGCGGCGGGCCGGGGACTGAAGCTTTCTTT. Residues: CASSSGGPGTEAFF.

This clonotype has at least ten counts. The chain uses TRBV4-2 and TRBJ2-3; no definite D call. V shed 3 bases and J shed 6 bases, with 10 bases lying between them. The CDR3 totals 13 residues. Germline assignment: CDR1 LGHNA and CDR2 YNFKEQ. The DNA for the CDR3 is TGTGCCAGCAGCCACTCGCCCTCGGATACGCAGTATTTT. Translation: CASSHSPSDTQYF.

This clonotype appeared many times. The chain has TRBV12-3 or TRBV12-4 and TRBJ2-1; possibly TRBD1 for D (6 bases). The CDR3 totals 14 residues. V gave up 5 bases and J gave up 8 bases, with 16 bases separating them. CDR3 nucleotides: TGTGCCAGCAGTACTTACCGACAGGACCATGAGCAGTTCTTC. Protein sequence: CASSTYRQDHEQFF.

There are many counts of this clonotype. The chain recombines TRBV5-1 with TRBJ1-1, with D perhaps matching TRBD1 (5 bases). Trimming pared 7 bases from V and 5 bases from J, leaving 18 bases between. The CDR3 contains 14 residues. Germline CDR1 is SGHRS and CDR2 is YFSETQ. The CDR3 coding sequence is TGCGCCAGCGGATCTCAGGGAGGGAGGACTGAAGCTTTCTTT. Its translation is CASGSQGGRTEAFF.

This clonotype has at least ten counts. The chain couples TRBV20-1 to TRBJ2-3; a weak D match, TRBD2 (6 bases). Germline CDR1 DFQATT, CDR2 SNEGSKA (reference sequence). V lost 7 bases and J lost 0, with 11 bases in between. There are 13 residues in the CDR3. CDR3 DNA: TGCAGTGTGGACTACCCCAGCACAGATACGCAGTATTTT. Its protein is CSVDYPSTDTQYF.

This clonotype was picked up many times. Because the CDR3's place on the DNA is in doubt, the DNA is left out and the CDR3 is given as listed by TCRdb. The chain combines TRBV6-2 or TRBV6-3 with TRBJ2-1. Germline values: CDR1 MNHEY, CDR2 SVGEGT. Counting both end residues, the CDR3 totals 13 amino acids. This chain's CDR3 is CASTSVPDNEQFF.

A remark on this clonotype: Since a much larger clone is just one base distant, this may be a read error. The chain carries TRBV7-9 and TRBJ1-1; 7 bases agree with TRBD1. Germline CDR1 SEHNR, CDR2 FQNEAQ (reference sequence). CDR3 length equals 14 residues. CDR3 nucleotides: TGTGCCAGCAGCCCACAGGGGAAGGACACTGAAGCTTACTTT. Protein sequence: CASSPQGKDTEAYF.

Many counts were recorded for this clonotype. The CDR3 here is CASSLVEGYEQYF. The CDR3 DNA sequence: TGTGCCAGCAGCTTAGTGGAGGGCTACGAGCAGTACTTC. The chain employs TRBV7-9 and TRBJ2-7, with D possibly matching TRBD2 (6 bases). V shed 1 base and J shed 3 bases, with 7 bases lying between them. The CDR3 sequence is 13 residues long. In germline, CDR1 is SEHNR, CDR2 FQNEAQ (reference sequence).

Turning to this clonotype: A much larger clone differs from this one at a single base, so this may be a read error. The rearrangement joins TRBV20-1 to TRBJ2-2, with TRBD2 identical over 7 bases. Germline V CDR1 and CDR2: DFQATT, SNEGSKA (reference sequence). This CDR3 is 17 amino acids long. In DNA form, the CDR3 reads TGCTGTGCTAGGGACGGCGGGGGAGGGCTTTCCACCGGGGAGCTGTTTTTT. It yields the protein CCARDGGGGLSTGELFF.

This clonotype was recorded a few times. The chain links TRBV7-8 to TRBJ2-5, with 12 bases fitting TRBD2. The CDR3 is made up of 16 amino acids. The V gene's germline CDR1 is SGHVS and CDR2 FQNEAQ. V trimming: 8 bases; J trimming: 4 bases; junction bases outside the gene matches: 11. The DNA of the CDR3 is TGTGCCAGCTTCTTAAGCCTAGCGGGAGGGATAGAGACCCAGTACTTC. It is translated as CASFLSLAGGIETQYF.

This clonotype was counted at least ten times. The chain recombines TRBV20-1 with TRBJ2-5; D not certain. Germline CDR1 and CDR2: DFQATT and SNEGSKA (reference sequence). Deletions cut 0 bases from V and 4 bases from J, with 12 bases between. The CDR3 contains 14 residues. The CDR3 reads CSARDRFGIETQYF. The CDR3 bases are TGCAGTGCTAGAGATCGGTTTGGCATAGAGACCCAGTACTTC.

The table lists this clonotype with many counts. The V gene is TRBV11-2, the J gene TRBJ2-5; D not resolved. CDR3 length: 13 residues. CDR1 and CDR2 from the germline V gene are SGHAT and FQNNGV. V lost 3 bases to trimming and J lost 5 bases, with 10 bases between them. For the CDR3, the DNA is TGTGCCAGCAGCTTCTCGGTCAGGGAGACCCAGTACTTC. It encodes CASSFSVRETQYF.

Comment on this clonotype: With a much larger clone just one base away, this may be a read error. CDR3 in DNA: TGTGCCTGCAGTTTGCGCGGGGGGTTAAACTCTGGGGCCAACGTCCTGACTTTC. Protein sequence: CACSLRGGLNSGANVLTF. This rearrangement joins TRBV12-3 or TRBV12-4 to TRBJ2-6; 8 bases agree with TRBD2. CDR3 size: 18 residues.

This clonotype was picked up many times. The rearrangement links TRBV7-3 to TRBJ2-5; D is undetermined. CDR3 size: 13 residues. Trimming pared 6 bases from V and 2 bases from J, leaving 10 bases between. Germline CDR1 reads SGHTA; CDR2 reads FQGTGA. CDR3 coding DNA: TGTGCCAGCAGTATGAATCCACAAGAGACCCAGTACTTC. Translation: CASSMNPQETQYF.

This clonotype came up many times. The genes are TRBV7-2 and TRBJ1-4; D might be TRBD1 (6 bases). Germline CDR1 and CDR2: SGHTA and FQGNSA. This CDR3 comprises 15 residues. The germline V and J ends were trimmed by 6 bases and 4 bases, with 15 bases remaining between them. CDR3 in DNA: TGTGCCAGCAGTGTACAGGGACGGGGTAATGAAAAACTGTTTTTT. It yields the protein CASSVQGRGNEKLFF.

The sample holds many counts of this clonotype. The rearrangement joins TRBV28 to TRBJ1-6, with 8 bases that match TRBD1. The CDR3 loop spans 20 amino acids. V shed 7 bases, J shed 8 bases, and the junction held 25 bases outside the gene matches. Per the germline V gene, CDR1 is MDHEN and CDR2 is SYDVKM. The CDR3 reads CASTLSLETPTGEGDSPLHF. The CDR3 DNA is TGTGCCAGCACGTTGAGTTTGGAAACCCCGACAGGGGAAGGGGATTCACCCCTCCACTTT.

This clonotype was found many times. CDR3 loop: CASSYSQAGYEQYV. CDR3 sequence (DNA): TGTGCCAGCAGTTACAGCCAGGCGGGCTACGAGCAGTACGTC. The chain links TRBV6-5 to TRBJ2-7; perhaps TRBD2 as D (5 bases). The CDR3 has 14 amino acids. Germline lookup yields CDR1 MNHEY and CDR2 SVGAGI. Deletions cut 2 bases from V and 3 bases from J, with 11 bases between.

This clonotype was picked up many times. This chain joins TRBV27 and TRBJ2-7; the D gene is possibly TRBD2 (5 bases). This CDR3 region has 14 residues. The V and J ends lost 5 bases and 0 bases respectively, with 11 bases between them. CDR1 MNHEY and CDR2 SMNVEV come from the germline V gene (reference sequence). CDR3 nucleotide sequence: TGTGCCAGCAGTGCGAGGGCGTTCTCCTACGAGCAGTACTTC. Translating it yields CASSARAFSYEQYF.

This clonotype was recorded many times. This chain joins TRBV6-1 and TRBJ2-5; TRBD2 agrees at 13 bases. The V gene's germline CDR1 is MNHNS and CDR2 SASEGT. The V gene end was trimmed by 6 bases and the J gene end by 5 bases; junction bases not matched to a gene: 6. The CDR3 length is 15 residues. Written as DNA, the CDR3 is TGTGCCAGCAGGGGGACTAGCGGGGCGGCGGAGACCCAGTACTTC. It codes for CASRGTSGAAETQYF.

This clonotype was counted at least ten times. The CDR3 bases are TGTGCCAGCAGTTTGCAATACCTGTATGGCTACACCTTC. Translation: CASSLQYLYGYTF. The rearrangement uses TRBV28 and TRBJ1-2; D call uncertain. From germline, CDR1 is MDHEN and CDR2 SYDVKM. This CDR3 region has 13 residues. Deletions cut 3 bases from V and 5 bases from J, with 10 bases between.

Only a few counts were recorded for this clonotype. The chain recombines TRBV20-1 with TRBJ2-1, with 9 nucleotides matching TRBD1. After removal of 3 bases from V and 2 bases from J, the junction contained 20 bases not matched to a gene. The CDR3 covers 20 residues. From germline, CDR1 is DFQATT and CDR2 SNEGSKA (reference sequence). The CDR3 reads CSASLTGGGTVPPPYNEQFF. CDR3 sequence (DNA): TGCAGTGCTAGCCTAACAGGGGGCGGCACAGTCCCCCCTCCCTACAATGAGCAGTTCTTC.

This clonotype showed up many times. J is TRBJ2-5 and V is TRBV6-1, with 9 bases fitting TRBD1. Germline CDR1 MNHNS, CDR2 SASEGT. Trimming removed 6 bases from V and 1 base from J; junction bases left unmatched: 3. The CDR3 is made up of 14 amino acids. In nucleotides, the CDR3 is TGTGCCAGCAGGAAGGGACAGGGCCAAGAGACCCAGTACTTC. Amino acids: CASRKGQGQETQYF.

In its sample, this clonotype was seen many times. The chain joins TRBV7-8 to TRBJ2-1; the match to TRBD2 covers 7 bases. CDR1 SGHVS and CDR2 FQNEAQ come from the germline V gene. Trimming took 2 bases from V and 6 from J; bases not matched to a gene: 16. This CDR3 spans 18 amino acids. The CDR3 DNA follows: TGTGCCAGCAGCTTAACTAGGGCATGGAGCGGGATAGGCAATGAGCAGTTCTTC. Translated: CASSLTRAWSGIGNEQFF.

This clonotype appeared many times. The chain links TRBV5-1 to TRBJ2-7, with 11 bases that match TRBD1. Germline CDR1 reads SGHRS; CDR2 reads YFSETQ. V lost 3 bases, J lost 6 bases, and 2 bases stayed unmatched. The CDR3 loop spans 13 amino acids. CDR3: CASSSGTGGEQYV. DNA for the CDR3: TGCGCCAGCAGCTCCGGGACAGGGGGCGAGCAGTACGTC.

In its sample, this clonotype was seen many times. The genes are TRBV15 and TRBJ2-7; 8 nucleotides agree with TRBD1. Germline values: CDR1 LNHNV, CDR2 YYDKDF (reference sequence). The CDR3 is 15 amino acids. The ends lost 5 bases at V and 1 base at J; junction bases unmatched: 7. The CDR3 DNA reads TGTGCCACCAGCTTCCGGGGACAGGATTCCTACGAGCAGTACTTC. This codes for CATSFRGQDSYEQYF.

This clonotype was seen at least ten times. The rearrangement joins TRBV5-4 to TRBJ2-1; D is unclear. This CDR3 is built from 16 residues. Germline CDR1 is SGHNT and CDR2 is YYREEE (reference sequence). Trimming cost V 4 bases and J 0 bases, with 14 bases left between them. The CDR3 nucleotides are TGTGCCAGCAGCCTCTTGGTCCACAGCTCCTACAATGAGCAGTTCTTC. This codes for CASSLLVHSSYNEQFF.